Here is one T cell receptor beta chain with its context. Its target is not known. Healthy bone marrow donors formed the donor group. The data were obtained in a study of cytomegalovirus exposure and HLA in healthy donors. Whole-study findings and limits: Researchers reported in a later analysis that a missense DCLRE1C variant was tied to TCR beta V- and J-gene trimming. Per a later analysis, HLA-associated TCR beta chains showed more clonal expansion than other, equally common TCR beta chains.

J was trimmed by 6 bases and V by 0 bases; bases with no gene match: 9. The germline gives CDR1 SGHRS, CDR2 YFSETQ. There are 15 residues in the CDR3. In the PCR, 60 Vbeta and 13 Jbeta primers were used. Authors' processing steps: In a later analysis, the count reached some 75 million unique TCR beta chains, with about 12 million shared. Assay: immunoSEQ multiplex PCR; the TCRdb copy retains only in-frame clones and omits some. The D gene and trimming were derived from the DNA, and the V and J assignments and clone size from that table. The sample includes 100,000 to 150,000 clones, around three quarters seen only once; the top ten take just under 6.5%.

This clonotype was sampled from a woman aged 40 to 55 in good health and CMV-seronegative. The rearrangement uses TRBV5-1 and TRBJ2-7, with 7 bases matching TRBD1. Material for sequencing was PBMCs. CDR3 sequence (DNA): TGCGCCAGCAGCTTGGGGACAGGCGGGTCCGGCGAGCAGTACTTC. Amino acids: CASSLGTGGSGEQYF.